The present T cell receptor (beta chain) was sequenced within a study of T cells after yellow fever vaccination. This clonotype was detected a few times. TCRdb redid the calling of the 5' RACE reads with MiXCR, one entry per CDR3 protein. Among 150,000 to 200,000 distinct CDR3 sequences listed, less than 9% were seen once. The sample in question was CD4+ T cells sorted from PBMCs, obtained 4 to 6 days after the first yellow fever vaccination. The clonotype comes from a man younger than 35 who received the YFV17D yellow fever vaccine.

The CDR3 is CASSTNPGQIPGQPQHF. CDR3 sequence (DNA): TGTGCCAGCAGTACAAACCCGGGACAGATCCCAGGTCAGCCCCAGCATTTT. The chain uses TRBV12-3 or TRBV12-4 and TRBJ1-5, with 7 bases fitting TRBD1. The CDR3 extends over 17 amino acids. V lost 5 bases to trimming and J lost 6 bases; unmatched junction nucleotides: 16.